The clone carrying this T cell receptor (beta chain) was picked up one time. The source of the sample is a study of ipilimumab plus nivolumab after autologous stem cell transplantation. Starting 14 to 28 days after autologous transplant, ipilimumab 1 mg/kg was given. TCRdb keeps only in-frame clones here, not all; method: immunoSEQ multiplex PCR. In the table there are 20,000 to 30,000 clones, 86% of which are singletons. V lost 0 bases and J lost 7; bases outside the gene matches: 6. There are 14 residues in the CDR3. Germline V gene lookup returns CDR1 SQVTM and CDR2 ANQGSEA. The source material was PBMCs, sampled in a trial of ipilimumab plus nivolumab as post-transplant consolidation. The receptor was isolated from a male donor with diffuse large B-cell lymphoma. This rearrangement joins TRBV29-1 to TRBJ1-2, with 9 bases lining up with TRBD1. The CDR3 DNA sequence: TGCAGCGTTGAAGATGGTGGACAGGGGCCTGGCTACACCTTC. Amino acid sequence: CSVEDGGQGPGYTF.